This T cell receptor beta chain was sequenced in a study of CD8+ T cells in alopecia areata. V shed 1 base and J 1 base; nucleotides not matched to a gene: 0. The CDR3 is 14 residues long. From germline, CDR1 is SGHRS and CDR2 YFSETQ. In each case, RNA was isolated and then reverse transcribed into cDNA as the sequencing template. The repertoire was sequenced with immunoSEQ multiplex PCR; TCRdb's copy has only in-frame clones and lacks some. Of over 95,000 clones listed, about 40% are singletons. This clone showed up just a few times. The same CDR3 also results from other DNA sequences found in this sample.

The V and J genes are TRBV5-1 and TRBJ2-5; TRBD2 matches 8 bases. Material: CD4+ T cells sorted from blood. The receptor comes from a human donor with alopecia areata. The CDR3 region has the DNA TGCGCCAGCAGCTTGACTAGCGGCCAAGAGACCCAGTACTTC. This codes for CASSLTSGQETQYF.